This T cell receptor beta chain was observed in a study of T cell changes during pregnancy in multiple sclerosis (dated by TCRdb to the late 2010s). Turning to the overall study: The study looked at changes in the T cell repertoire across pregnancy in women with multiple sclerosis.

About this clone: What antigen it recognizes has not been identified. No base quality information exists; no much larger clone differs at one position.

The CDR3 contains 14 residues, cysteine and phenylalanine counted. Only CDR3 DNA is held: 42 bases, read in frame from base 1. V is pared back by 5 bases and J by 5 bases, with 16 bases lying between the germline termini. The germline V gene provides CDR1 SGHRS and CDR2 YFSETQ. To prepare the library, the immunoSEQ multiplex PCR assay was applied. TCRdb took this table from immuneACCESS and kept in-frame rearrangements with V and J called. Such tables lack part of the clones; where checked against another copy, unresolved V genes explain under half of the gap, and the rest is unexplained. The sample table holds approximately 37,000 clones, of which approximately 90% were seen once. The top ten constitute 4.1% of the sample.

Source: CD8+ T cells from peripheral blood mononuclear cells, taken in the first trimester of pregnancy. The receptor was isolated from a female donor with multiple sclerosis, enrolled in a pregnancy study. The chain is encoded by TRBV5-1 joined to TRBJ2-5; the D region possibly corresponds to TRBD2 (6 bases align). DNA sequence: TGCGCCAGCAGGCCCAGGCCGGGGGTGGAGACCCAGTACTTC. This gives the protein CASRPRPGVETQYF.